A selection of T cell receptor beta chains follows, all from one sample in a study of blood T cells in healthy people across ages. TCRdb reprocessed the 5' RACE reads with MiXCR, giving one entry per CDR3 protein. This table has approximately 2,000,000 distinct CDR3 sequences, around 42% appearing once. Input material: blood. These receptors all come from a human donor in good health. CDR3s include the opening cysteine and the closing phenylalanine or tryptophan. The order of the fields is J gene, D gene, V gene, clone size, CDR3 DNA, CDR3 protein. A D gene is named only where the DNA matches it firmly. Where a row states a size, it is once, few, many or the class of an expanded clone; other rows omit it.

J gene: TRBJ1-2
D gene: NA
V gene: TRBV7-2
clone size: few
CDR3 DNA: TGTGCCAGCAGCTTAGCTAGGGCAGGGAAGGGCTACACCTTC
CDR3 protein: CASSLARAGKGYTF

J gene: TRBJ2-1
D gene: NA
V gene: TRBV7-2
clone size: NA
CDR3 DNA: TGTGCCAGCAGCTTCAACTTTGACAATGAGCAGTTCTTC
CDR3 protein: CASSFNFDNEQFF

J gene: TRBJ2-7
D gene: NA
V gene: TRBV29-1
clone size: few
CDR3 DNA: TGCAGCGTTTTAAAACAGATGACCTACGAGCAGTACTTC
CDR3 protein: CSVLKQMTYEQYF

J gene: TRBJ2-7
D gene: TRBD2
V gene: TRBV12-3/TRBV12-4
clone size: NA
CDR3 DNA: TGTGCCAGCAGTCAGGCGGGGGGTTGGAACGAGCAGTACTTC
CDR3 protein: CASSQAGGWNEQYF

J gene: TRBJ1-4
D gene: NA
V gene: TRBV29-1
clone size: NA
CDR3 DNA: TGCAGCGTTGCCAAGGGGCCGGGTGAAAAACTGTTTTTT
CDR3 protein: CSVAKGPGEKLFF

J gene: TRBJ2-4
D gene: NA
V gene: TRBV7-9
clone size: few
CDR3 DNA: TGTGCCAGCAGCCCCCGGCGGGACATTCAGTACTTC
CDR3 protein: CASSPRRDIQYF

J gene: TRBJ2-4
D gene: TRBD2
V gene: TRBV5-1
clone size: NA
CDR3 DNA: TGCGCCAGCAGCCTGTGGACTAGCGGGGAAGAGCAGTACTTC
CDR3 protein: CASSLWTSGEEQYF

J gene: TRBJ2-7
D gene: TRBD1
V gene: TRBV6-5
clone size: few
CDR3 DNA: TGTGCCAGCAGTTACTCGACCGGACAGGGGCTCCACGAGCAGTACTTC
CDR3 protein: CASSYSTGQGLHEQYF

J gene: TRBJ2-5
D gene: NA
V gene: TRBV28
clone size: NA
CDR3 DNA: TGTGCCAGCGAAGAGGGATGGAGAGAGACCCAGTACTTC
CDR3 protein: CASEEGWRETQYF

J gene: TRBJ2-5
D gene: TRBD2
V gene: TRBV20-1
clone size: NA
CDR3 DNA: TGCAGTGCTATAGGCGGGGGGACCAGAGAGACCCAGTACTTC
CDR3 protein: CSAIGGGTRETQYF

J gene: TRBJ2-1
D gene: TRBD2
V gene: TRBV4-2
clone size: NA
CDR3 DNA: TGTGCCAGCAGCCAAGATATGGCGGGGGGCCAATACAATGAGCAGTTCTTC
CDR3 protein: CASSQDMAGGQYNEQFF

J gene: TRBJ2-7
D gene: NA
V gene: TRBV7-6
clone size: NA
CDR3 DNA: TGTGCCAGCAGTCGTAGGACACCCCCCTACGAGCAGTACTTC
CDR3 protein: CASSRRTPPYEQYF

J gene: TRBJ1-2
D gene: NA
V gene: TRBV3-1
clone size: few
CDR3 DNA: TGTGCCAGCAGCCAAGACGGGACAACTCACGGCTACACCTTC
CDR3 protein: CASSQDGTTHGYTF

J gene: TRBJ2-7
D gene: TRBD1
V gene: TRBV6-1
clone size: few
CDR3 DNA: TGTGCCAGCAGTGAACGGGCAGGGGGTCGAGGCGAGCAGTACTTC
CDR3 protein: CASSERAGGRGEQYF

J gene: TRBJ2-4
D gene: TRBD2
V gene: TRBV5-1
clone size: NA
CDR3 DNA: TGCGCCAGCAGGGCCGGGACTAGCGGGGGGGCCGGTGACATTCAGTACTTC
CDR3 protein: CASRAGTSGGAGDIQYF

J gene: TRBJ2-3
D gene: TRBD1
V gene: TRBV15
clone size: NA
CDR3 DNA: TGTGCCACCAGCAGGGGACAGGGAATTGTCGCGCAGTATTTT
CDR3 protein: CATSRGQGIVAQYF

J gene: TRBJ1-2
D gene: TRBD1
V gene: TRBV27
clone size: NA
CDR3 DNA: TGTGCCAGCAGCGGAGGGCCCGGACAGGGTTACTATGGCTACACCTTC
CDR3 protein: CASSGGPGQGYYGYTF

J gene: TRBJ1-2
D gene: NA
V gene: TRBV15
clone size: NA
CDR3 DNA: TGTGCCACCAGCAGAGACAGGGTTTGGTATGGCTACACCTTC
CDR3 protein: CATSRDRVWYGYTF

J gene: TRBJ2-5
D gene: NA
V gene: TRBV6-1
clone size: few
CDR3 DNA: TGTGCCAGCAGTGAAGGGGTCGGGACCCAGTACTTC
CDR3 protein: CASSEGVGTQYF

J gene: TRBJ2-1
D gene: NA
V gene: TRBV7-9
clone size: NA
CDR3 DNA: TGTGCCAGCAGCTTGGTGGAGAAGGGTGAAAATGAGCAGTTCTTC
CDR3 protein: CASSLVEKGENEQFF

J gene: TRBJ2-7
D gene: NA
V gene: TRBV7-6
clone size: NA
CDR3 DNA: TGTGCCAGCAGCCCCATGACCTTCTACGAGCAGTACTTC
CDR3 protein: CASSPMTFYEQYF

J gene: TRBJ2-3
D gene: NA
V gene: TRBV5-1
clone size: NA
CDR3 DNA: TGCGCCAGCAGCCTAGGTGCAATTTACTCCACAGATACGCAGTATTTT
CDR3 protein: CASSLGAIYSTDTQYF

J gene: TRBJ1-2
D gene: TRBD1
V gene: TRBV9
clone size: NA
CDR3 DNA: TGTGCCAGCAGCGGTGGACAGGCCTTAAACTATGGCTACACCTTC
CDR3 protein: CASSGGQALNYGYTF

J gene: TRBJ1-6
D gene: NA
V gene: TRBV29-1
clone size: NA
CDR3 DNA: TGCAGCGTTAGTATAGGCCAGGGAATCGGTTCACCCCTCCACTTT
CDR3 protein: CSVSIGQGIGSPLHF

J gene: TRBJ2-5
D gene: TRBD1
V gene: TRBV10-3
clone size: NA
CDR3 DNA: TGTGCCATCAGTGAACAAGACAGGGGCCTTGTGGAGACCCAGTACTTC
CDR3 protein: CAISEQDRGLVETQYF

J gene: TRBJ2-3
D gene: NA
V gene: TRBV6-5
clone size: NA
CDR3 DNA: TGTGCCAGCAGTTTTTTAGCGGGCACAGATACGCAGTATTTT
CDR3 protein: CASSFLAGTDTQYF

J gene: TRBJ2-5
D gene: NA
V gene: TRBV20-1
clone size: NA
CDR3 DNA: TGCAGTGCTAGAGAATTCAGGATTGAAGAGACCCAGTACTTC
CDR3 protein: CSAREFRIEETQYF

J gene: TRBJ2-1
D gene: NA
V gene: TRBV5-6
clone size: NA
CDR3 DNA: TGTGCCAGCAGCTGGGCGGCAGGGGGGTTTAACAATGAGCAGTTCTTC
CDR3 protein: CASSWAAGGFNNEQFF

J gene: TRBJ1-2
D gene: TRBD1
V gene: TRBV11-2
clone size: few
CDR3 DNA: TGTGCCAGCAGCCCAGGGGGCAGGGGCCGTGGCTACACCTTC
CDR3 protein: CASSPGGRGRGYTF

J gene: TRBJ2-7
D gene: TRBD1
V gene: TRBV20-1
clone size: NA
CDR3 DNA: TGCAGTGCTACAGACAGGGGGCTTTACGAGCAGTACTTC
CDR3 protein: CSATDRGLYEQYF

J gene: TRBJ2-1
D gene: NA
V gene: TRBV6-6
clone size: NA
CDR3 DNA: TGTGCCAGCAGCGCCTCTTGGAGAGTATATGGCGATGAGCAGTTCTTC
CDR3 protein: CASSASWRVYGDEQFF

J gene: TRBJ1-1
D gene: NA
V gene: TRBV7-9
clone size: NA
CDR3 DNA: TGTGCCAGCAGCTTAGAATTATCGGCCACTGAAGCTTTCTTT
CDR3 protein: CASSLELSATEAFF

J gene: TRBJ2-3
D gene: TRBD2
V gene: TRBV5-1
clone size: many
CDR3 DNA: TGCGCCAGCAGCTTGGGAGCGGGGGCACTCACAGATACGCAGTATTTT
CDR3 protein: CASSLGAGALTDTQYF

J gene: TRBJ2-1
D gene: NA
V gene: TRBV20-1
clone size: NA
CDR3 DNA: TGCAGTAATACTCCGGCAGGGCTTCGAGAGACCCAGTTCTTC
CDR3 protein: CSNTPAGLRETQFF

J gene: TRBJ2-5
D gene: TRBD2
V gene: TRBV15
clone size: NA
CDR3 DNA: TGTGCCACCAGCTCTGCGGGACTAGAATACCGAGAGACCCAGTACTTC
CDR3 protein: CATSSAGLEYRETQYF

J gene: TRBJ2-5
D gene: TRBD1
V gene: TRBV5-1
clone size: few
CDR3 DNA: TGCGCCAGCAGCGCAGGGACAGCCCTAGGAGAGACCCAGTACTTC
CDR3 protein: CASSAGTALGETQYF

J gene: TRBJ2-3
D gene: NA
V gene: TRBV12-3/TRBV12-4
clone size: many
CDR3 DNA: TGTGCCAGCAGTAATATGAGAGCCGGACGGGATACGCAGTATTTT
CDR3 protein: CASSNMRAGRDTQYF

J gene: TRBJ1-2
D gene: NA
V gene: TRBV12-3/TRBV12-4
clone size: NA
CDR3 DNA: TGTGCCAGCAGTCTCGCAGGGAGAACTTTAGGCTACACCTTC
CDR3 protein: CASSLAGRTLGYTF

J gene: TRBJ2-3
D gene: NA
V gene: TRBV29-1
clone size: NA
CDR3 DNA: TGCAGCGTCTACCGGGCCGTATCAGCGATGGATACGCAGTATTTT
CDR3 protein: CSVYRAVSAMDTQYF

J gene: TRBJ1-2
D gene: NA
V gene: TRBV12-3/TRBV12-4
clone size: NA
CDR3 DNA: TGTGCCAGCAGTTTTTGGCCGTCAGGCAACTATGGCTACACCTTC
CDR3 protein: CASSFWPSGNYGYTF

J gene: TRBJ2-3
D gene: NA
V gene: TRBV20-1
clone size: NA
CDR3 DNA: TGCAGTGCTAGACAAATAGCAGATACGCAGTATTTT
CDR3 protein: CSARQIADTQYF

J gene: TRBJ2-5
D gene: NA
V gene: TRBV7-9
clone size: many
CDR3 DNA: TGTGCCAGCAGCCAGAGAGGAAGGGAGACCCAGTACTTC
CDR3 protein: CASSQRGRETQYF

J gene: TRBJ1-1
D gene: NA
V gene: TRBV20-1
clone size: NA
CDR3 DNA: TGCAGTGCTAGAGAACAGGTCCTGAACACTGAAGCTTTCTTT
CDR3 protein: CSAREQVLNTEAFF

J gene: TRBJ2-4
D gene: NA
V gene: TRBV7-3
clone size: NA
CDR3 DNA: TGTGCCAGCAGCTCGGGAACAAATGGCATTCAGTACTTC
CDR3 protein: CASSSGTNGIQYF

J gene: TRBJ2-7
D gene: NA
V gene: TRBV4-3
clone size: NA
CDR3 DNA: TGCGCCAGCAGCCAAGGGGCTAGCGATTATTACGAGCAGTACTTC
CDR3 protein: CASSQGASDYYEQYF

J gene: TRBJ2-1
D gene: TRBD1
V gene: TRBV7-2
clone size: NA
CDR3 DNA: TGTGCCAGCAGCGGGACAGCCCAGTACAATGAGCAGTTCTTC
CDR3 protein: CASSGTAQYNEQFF

J gene: TRBJ2-3
D gene: NA
V gene: TRBV20-1
clone size: NA
CDR3 DNA: TGCAGTGCTTCCCAGCTAGCGCCTCACACAGATACGCAGTATTTT
CDR3 protein: CSASQLAPHTDTQYF

J gene: TRBJ1-1
D gene: NA
V gene: TRBV9
clone size: NA
CDR3 DNA: TGTGCCAACAGCGGAGAACCGCCGCGGAGCACTGAAGCTTTCTTT
CDR3 protein: CANSGEPPRSTEAFF

J gene: TRBJ2-1
D gene: TRBD2
V gene: TRBV7-2
clone size: NA
CDR3 DNA: TGTGCCAGCAGCTGGGCGACTAGCGGGTCCTTATACGAGCAGTTCTTC
CDR3 protein: CASSWATSGSLYEQFF

J gene: TRBJ2-2
D gene: NA
V gene: TRBV5-1
clone size: NA
CDR3 DNA: TGCGCCAGCAGCTTGTCTTGGACAGCGAACACCGGGGAGCTGTTTTTT
CDR3 protein: CASSLSWTANTGELFF

J gene: TRBJ1-2
D gene: TRBD1
V gene: TRBV7-2
clone size: NA
CDR3 DNA: TGTGCCAGCAGCTTCGGACAGGGGAGACACTATGGCTACACCTTC
CDR3 protein: CASSFGQGRHYGYTF

J gene: TRBJ2-7
D gene: NA
V gene: TRBV7-9
clone size: few
CDR3 DNA: TGTGCCAGCAGCTTATTCGCAGGGGTTTACGAGCAGTACTTC
CDR3 protein: CASSLFAGVYEQYF

J gene: TRBJ2-3
D gene: TRBD2
V gene: TRBV7-2
clone size: many
CDR3 DNA: TGTGCCAGCAGCCCTCAGCGGGGAATCAGCACAGATACGCAGTATTTT
CDR3 protein: CASSPQRGISTDTQYF

J gene: TRBJ1-1
D gene: NA
V gene: TRBV20-1
clone size: NA
CDR3 DNA: TGCAGTGCTAGAAACGCCTGGGAAACGTACAAAAAAGCTTTCTTT
CDR3 protein: CSARNAWETYKKAFF

J gene: TRBJ2-1
D gene: NA
V gene: TRBV6-5
clone size: NA
CDR3 DNA: TGTGCCAGCAGTTACTCGAGGCTCTACAATGAGCAGTTCTTC
CDR3 protein: CASSYSRLYNEQFF

J gene: TRBJ1-2
D gene: NA
V gene: TRBV4-3
clone size: NA
CDR3 DNA: TGCGCCAGCAACCGGACAGCCGTAATGAGCTATGGCTACACCTTC
CDR3 protein: CASNRTAVMSYGYTF

J gene: TRBJ2-1
D gene: TRBD1
V gene: TRBV5-6
clone size: NA
CDR3 DNA: TGTGCCAGCAGCTTGGGGGGTGGCAGGGGGCAGTACAATGAGCAGTTCTTC
CDR3 protein: CASSLGGGRGQYNEQFF

J gene: TRBJ1-2
D gene: TRBD1
V gene: TRBV7-3
clone size: NA
CDR3 DNA: TGTGCCAGCAGCTTAAACCCCTACAGGGGGCATGGCTACACCTTC
CDR3 protein: CASSLNPYRGHGYTF

J gene: TRBJ1-2
D gene: NA
V gene: TRBV20-1
clone size: NA
CDR3 DNA: TGCAGTGCTAGGTCGTCAGGGGATGGCTACACCTTC
CDR3 protein: CSARSSGDGYTF

J gene: TRBJ1-5
D gene: NA
V gene: TRBV7-9
clone size: NA
CDR3 DNA: TGTGCCAGCAGCCTGACGGACTACAATCAGCCCCAGCATTTT
CDR3 protein: CASSLTDYNQPQHF